This T cell receptor (beta chain) was sequenced for a study of CD8+CD57+ T cells in acquired aplastic anemia. Study overall: Mean DNA quantity obtained from sorted CD4+ and CD8+ cells was about 3.2 ug.

Sequencing involved patients with CD8+CD57+ cell expansion previously shown by flow cytometry. According to the study, genomic DNA was the template for TCR beta VDJ and CDR3 profiling. Each CDR3 protein is one row after TCRdb ran MiXCR on the reads. The sample includes more than 250,000 distinct CDR3 sequences, roughly 82% of them seen just once. V lost 5 bases, J lost 11 bases, and 18 bases stayed unmatched. The CDR3 totals 15 residues. CDR1 is SGDLS and CDR2 is YYNGEE in the germline V gene. The chain joins TRBV9 to TRBJ2-7; TRBD1 matches at 8 bases. Source material: sorted CD4+, CD8+, or CD8+CD57+ T cells (not recorded which) from PBMCs. The source of this sequence is a human donor with aplastic anemia. The CDR3 sequence: CASSAAGQGFTEEYV. The CDR3 DNA sequence: TGTGCCAGCAGTGCAGCAGGACAGGGTTTCACTGAAGAGTACGTC.